This record looks at one T cell receptor (beta chain) sequence and its context. Per germline, CDR1 DFQATT and CDR2 SNEGSKA (reference sequence). The ends were cut back, 0 bases at V and 0 bases at J, with 15 bases in the middle. The CDR3 totals 18 residues. Hyperthyroidism had been newly diagnosed in patients aged 18 to 65, and its duration was under 2 months. Diagnostic decisions used clinical symptoms, serum thyroxine and TRAb, thyroid ultrasound and orbital computed tomography. The sample belongs to a study of T cells in Graves' hyperthyroidism and ophthalmopathy. Amplification of TCR beta CDR3 regions used RNA as the template. The TCR CDR3 first-round RT-PCR relied on the HTBI primer set. TCRdb re-derived calls from the multiplex PCR reads in MiXCR, one entry per CDR3 protein. The repertoire holds a few hundred thousand distinct CDR3 sequences, with 46% as singletons.

The sample consisted of peripheral blood or thyroid tissue (not recorded which). This receptor was obtained from a woman between 18 and 29 years old with Graves' hyperthyroidism. This chain uses TRBV20-1 with TRBJ1-6; D might be TRBD1 (5 bases). CDR3 residues: CSARDSGEGSSYNSPLHF. The CDR3 coding sequence is TGCAGTGCTAGAGATAGTGGAGAGGGGAGCTCCTATAATTCACCCCTCCACTTT.